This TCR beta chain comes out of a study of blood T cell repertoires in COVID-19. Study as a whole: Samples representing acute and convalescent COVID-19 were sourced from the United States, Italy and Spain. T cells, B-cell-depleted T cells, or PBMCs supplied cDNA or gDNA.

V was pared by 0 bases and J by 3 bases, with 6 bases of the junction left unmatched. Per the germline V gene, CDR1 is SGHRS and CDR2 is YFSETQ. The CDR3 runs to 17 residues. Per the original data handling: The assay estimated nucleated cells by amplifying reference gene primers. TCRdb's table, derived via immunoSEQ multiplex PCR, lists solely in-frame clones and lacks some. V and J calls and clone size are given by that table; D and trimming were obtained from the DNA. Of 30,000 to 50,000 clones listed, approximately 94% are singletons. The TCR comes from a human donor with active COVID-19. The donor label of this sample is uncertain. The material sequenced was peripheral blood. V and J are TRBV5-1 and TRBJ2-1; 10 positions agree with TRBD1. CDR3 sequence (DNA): TGCGCCAGCAGCTTGGTACGGGACAGGGGACACTACAATGAGCAGTTCTTC. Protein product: CASSLVRDRGHYNEQFF.